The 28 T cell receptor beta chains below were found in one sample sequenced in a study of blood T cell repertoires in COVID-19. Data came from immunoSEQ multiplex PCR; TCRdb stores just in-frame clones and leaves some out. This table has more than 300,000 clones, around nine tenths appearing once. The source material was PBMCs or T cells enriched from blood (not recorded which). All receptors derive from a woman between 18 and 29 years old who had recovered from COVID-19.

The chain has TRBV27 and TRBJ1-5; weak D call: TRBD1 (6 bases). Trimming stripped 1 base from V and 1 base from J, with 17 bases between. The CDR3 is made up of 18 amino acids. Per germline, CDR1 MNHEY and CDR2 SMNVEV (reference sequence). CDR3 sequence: CASSLLPSGEGSNQPQHF. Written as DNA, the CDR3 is TGTGCCAGCAGTTTATTACCCTCAGGGGAGGGAAGCAATCAGCCCCAGCATTTT.

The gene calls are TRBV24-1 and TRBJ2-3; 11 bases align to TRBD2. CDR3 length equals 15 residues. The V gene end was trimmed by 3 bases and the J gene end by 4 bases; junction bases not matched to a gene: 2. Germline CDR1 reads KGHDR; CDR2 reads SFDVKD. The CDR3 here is CATSDPLAGADTQYF. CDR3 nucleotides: TGTGCCACCAGTGATCCACTAGCGGGGGCAGATACGCAGTATTTT.

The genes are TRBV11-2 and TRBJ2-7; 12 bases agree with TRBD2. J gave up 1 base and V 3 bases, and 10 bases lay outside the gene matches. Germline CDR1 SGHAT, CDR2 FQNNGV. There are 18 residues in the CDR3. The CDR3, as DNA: TGTGCCAGCAGCTTCCTAGCGGGGGGGCCTGTTCTTTCCTACGAGCAGTACTTC. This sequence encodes CASSFLAGGPVLSYEQYF.

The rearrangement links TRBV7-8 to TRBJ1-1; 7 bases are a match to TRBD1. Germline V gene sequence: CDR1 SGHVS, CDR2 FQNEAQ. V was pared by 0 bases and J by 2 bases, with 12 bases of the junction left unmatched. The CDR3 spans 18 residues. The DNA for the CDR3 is TGTGCCAGCAGCTTAGCGGGACCCCCGACAGGGATAAACACTGAAGCTTTCTTT. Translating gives CASSLAGPPTGINTEAFF.

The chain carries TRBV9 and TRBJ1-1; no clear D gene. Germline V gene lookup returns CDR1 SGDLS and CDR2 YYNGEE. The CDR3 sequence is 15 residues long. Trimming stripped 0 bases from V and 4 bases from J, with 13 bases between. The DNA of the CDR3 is TGTGCCAGCAGCGTAGTCCCCTCGGAGGGCACTGAAGCTTTCTTT. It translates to CASSVVPSEGTEAFF.

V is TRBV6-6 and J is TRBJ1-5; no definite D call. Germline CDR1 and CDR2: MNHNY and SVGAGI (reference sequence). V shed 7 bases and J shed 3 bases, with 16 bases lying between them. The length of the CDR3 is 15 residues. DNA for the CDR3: TGTGCCAGCACCTCGGGGTCCCAGGTCAATCAGCCCCAGCATTTT. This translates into CASTSGSQVNQPQHF.

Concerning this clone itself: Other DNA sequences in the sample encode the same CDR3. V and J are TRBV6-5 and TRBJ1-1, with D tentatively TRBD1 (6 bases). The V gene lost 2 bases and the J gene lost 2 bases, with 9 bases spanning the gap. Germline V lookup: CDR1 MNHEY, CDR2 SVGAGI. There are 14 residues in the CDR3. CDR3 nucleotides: TGTGCCAGCAGTTACGGCAGGGGAAACACTGAAGCTTTCTTT. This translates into CASSYGRGNTEAFF.

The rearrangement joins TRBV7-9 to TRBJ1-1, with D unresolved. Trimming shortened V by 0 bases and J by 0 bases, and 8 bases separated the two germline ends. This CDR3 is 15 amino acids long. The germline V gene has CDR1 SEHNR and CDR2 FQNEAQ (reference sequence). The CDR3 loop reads CASSLASGLNTEAFF. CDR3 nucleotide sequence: TGTGCCAGCAGCTTAGCGTCCGGGTTGAACACTGAAGCTTTCTTT.

The CDR3 DNA reads TGTGCCAGCAGCATAACGGGGACAGGGGCCATCCAGAACACTGAAGCTTTCTTT. Its translation is CASSITGTGAIQNTEAFF. The chain carries TRBV11-2 and TRBJ1-1; TRBD1 agrees at 10 bases. The CDR3 is 18 amino acids. The junction had 13 bases not matched to a gene; V was cut back by 5 bases and J by 1 base. Germline V gene sequence: CDR1 SGHAT, CDR2 FQNNGV.

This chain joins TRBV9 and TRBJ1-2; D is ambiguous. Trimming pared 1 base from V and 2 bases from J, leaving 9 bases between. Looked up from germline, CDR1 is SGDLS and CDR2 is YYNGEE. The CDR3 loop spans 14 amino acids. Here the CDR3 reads CASSVNRANYGYTF. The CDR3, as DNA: TGTGCCAGCAGCGTAAACCGAGCAAACTATGGCTACACCTTC.

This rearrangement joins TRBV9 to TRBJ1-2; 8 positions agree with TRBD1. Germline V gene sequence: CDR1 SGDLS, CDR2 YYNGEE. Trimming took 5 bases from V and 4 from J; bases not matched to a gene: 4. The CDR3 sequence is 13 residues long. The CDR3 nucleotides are TGTGCCAGCAGTGGGACAGGCCTCTATGGCTACACCTTC. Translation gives CASSGTGLYGYTF.

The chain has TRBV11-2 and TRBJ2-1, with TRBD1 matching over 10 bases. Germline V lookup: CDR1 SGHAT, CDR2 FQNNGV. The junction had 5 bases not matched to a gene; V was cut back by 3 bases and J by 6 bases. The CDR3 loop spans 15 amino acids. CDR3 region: CASSLGQGSVNEQFF. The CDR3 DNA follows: TGTGCCAGCAGCTTGGGACAGGGGTCCGTCAATGAGCAGTTCTTC.

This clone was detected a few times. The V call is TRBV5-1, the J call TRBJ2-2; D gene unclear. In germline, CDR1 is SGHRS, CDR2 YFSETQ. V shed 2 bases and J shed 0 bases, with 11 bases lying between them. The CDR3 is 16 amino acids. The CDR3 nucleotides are TGCGCCAGCAGCTTTGACGGGTTCGCGAACACCGGGGAGCTGTTTTTT. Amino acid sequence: CASSFDGFANTGELFF.

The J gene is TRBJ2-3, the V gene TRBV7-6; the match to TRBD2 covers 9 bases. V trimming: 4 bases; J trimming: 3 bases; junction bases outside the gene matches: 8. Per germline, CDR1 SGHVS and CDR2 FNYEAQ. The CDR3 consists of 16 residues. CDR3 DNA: TGTGCCAGCAGCTGGCCCCTAGCGGGGAGAACAGATACGCAGTATTTT. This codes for CASSWPLAGRTDTQYF.

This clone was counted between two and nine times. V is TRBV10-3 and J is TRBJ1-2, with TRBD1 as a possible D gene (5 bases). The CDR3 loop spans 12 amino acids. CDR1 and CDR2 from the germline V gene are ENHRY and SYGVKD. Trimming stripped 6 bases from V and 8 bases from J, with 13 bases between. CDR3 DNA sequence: TGTGCCATCAGCACTGCCAGGGTCGGCTACACCTTC. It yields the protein CAISTARVGYTF.

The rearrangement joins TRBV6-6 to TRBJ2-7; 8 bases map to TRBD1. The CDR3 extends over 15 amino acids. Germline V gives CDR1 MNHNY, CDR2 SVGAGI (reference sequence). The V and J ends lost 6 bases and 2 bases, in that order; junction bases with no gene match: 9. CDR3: CASSPVGTGTYEQYF. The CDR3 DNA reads TGTGCCAGCAGCCCCGTGGGGACAGGAACCTACGAGCAGTACTTC.

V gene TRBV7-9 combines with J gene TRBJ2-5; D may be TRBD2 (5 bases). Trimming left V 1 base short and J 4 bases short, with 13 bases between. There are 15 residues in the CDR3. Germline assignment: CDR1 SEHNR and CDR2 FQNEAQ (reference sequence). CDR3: CASSLGWVAGETQYF. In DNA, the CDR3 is TGTGCCAGCAGCTTAGGGTGGGTTGCGGGAGAGACCCAGTACTTC. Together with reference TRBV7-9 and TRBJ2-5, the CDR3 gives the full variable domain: DTGVSQNPRHKITKRGQNVTFRCDPISEHNRLYWYRQTLGQGPEFLTYFQNEAQLEKSRLLSDRFSAERPKGSFSTLEIQRTEQGDSAMYLCASSLGWVAGETQYFGPGTRLLVL.

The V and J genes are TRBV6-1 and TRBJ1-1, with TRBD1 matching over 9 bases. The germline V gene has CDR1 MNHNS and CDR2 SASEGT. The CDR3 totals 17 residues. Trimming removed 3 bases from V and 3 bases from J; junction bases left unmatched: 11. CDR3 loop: CASSDIRQGVRDTEAFF. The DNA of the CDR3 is TGTGCCAGCAGTGATATCCGACAGGGGGTTCGGGACACTGAAGCTTTCTTT.

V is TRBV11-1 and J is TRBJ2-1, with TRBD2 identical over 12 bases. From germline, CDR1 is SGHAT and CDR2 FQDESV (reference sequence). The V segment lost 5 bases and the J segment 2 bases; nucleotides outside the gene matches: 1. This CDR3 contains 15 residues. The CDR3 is CASSRTSGAYNEQFF. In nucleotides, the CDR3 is TGTGCCAGCAGCCGGACTAGCGGGGCCTACAATGAGCAGTTCTTC.

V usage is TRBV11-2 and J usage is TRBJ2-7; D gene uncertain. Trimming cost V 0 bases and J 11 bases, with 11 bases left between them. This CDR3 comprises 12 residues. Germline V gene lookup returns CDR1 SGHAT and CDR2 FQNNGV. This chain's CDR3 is CASSLDPSWEYF. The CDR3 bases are TGTGCCAGCAGCTTAGATCCTAGTTGGGAGTACTTC.

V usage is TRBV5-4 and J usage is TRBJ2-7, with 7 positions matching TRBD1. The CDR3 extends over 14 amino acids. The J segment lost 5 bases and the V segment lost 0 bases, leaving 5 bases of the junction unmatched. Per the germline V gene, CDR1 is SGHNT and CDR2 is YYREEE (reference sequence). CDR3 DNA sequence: TGTGCCAGCAGCTTGGGACAGGGCCCCGACGAGCAGTACTTC. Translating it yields CASSLGQGPDEQYF.

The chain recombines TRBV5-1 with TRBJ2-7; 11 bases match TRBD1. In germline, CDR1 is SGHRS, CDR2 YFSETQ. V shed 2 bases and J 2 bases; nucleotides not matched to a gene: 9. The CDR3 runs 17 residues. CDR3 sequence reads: CASSFMAPGQGAYEQYF. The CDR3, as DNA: TGCGCCAGCAGCTTTATGGCGCCGGGACAGGGGGCCTACGAGCAGTACTTC.

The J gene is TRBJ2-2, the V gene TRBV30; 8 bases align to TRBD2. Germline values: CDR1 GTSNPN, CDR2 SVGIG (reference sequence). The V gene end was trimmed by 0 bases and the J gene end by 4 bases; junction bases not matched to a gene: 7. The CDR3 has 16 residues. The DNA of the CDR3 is TGTGCCTGGAGTGTACGTGTAGCGGGGCCCACCGGGGAGCTGTTTTTT. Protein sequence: CAWSVRVAGPTGELFF.

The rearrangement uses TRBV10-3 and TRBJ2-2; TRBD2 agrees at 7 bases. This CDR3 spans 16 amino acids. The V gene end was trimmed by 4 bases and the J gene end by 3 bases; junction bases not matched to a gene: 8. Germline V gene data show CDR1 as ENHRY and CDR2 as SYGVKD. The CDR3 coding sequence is TGTGCCATCAGTGTCATTACTGCGGGGGACACCGGGGAGCTGTTTTTT. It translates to CAISVITAGDTGELFF.

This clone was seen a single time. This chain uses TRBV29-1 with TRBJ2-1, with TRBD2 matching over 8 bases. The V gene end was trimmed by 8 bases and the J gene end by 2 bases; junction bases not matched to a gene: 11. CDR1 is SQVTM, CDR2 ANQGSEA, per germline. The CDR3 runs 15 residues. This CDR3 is CSYQHTSGPYNEQFF. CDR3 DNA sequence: TGCAGCTACCAACATACTAGCGGACCCTACAATGAGCAGTTCTTC.

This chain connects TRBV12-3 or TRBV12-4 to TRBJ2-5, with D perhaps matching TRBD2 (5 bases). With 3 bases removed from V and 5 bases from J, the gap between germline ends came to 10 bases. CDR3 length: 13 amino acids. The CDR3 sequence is CASSFGVSETQYF. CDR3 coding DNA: TGTGCCAGCAGTTTCGGGGTATCGGAGACCCAGTACTTC.

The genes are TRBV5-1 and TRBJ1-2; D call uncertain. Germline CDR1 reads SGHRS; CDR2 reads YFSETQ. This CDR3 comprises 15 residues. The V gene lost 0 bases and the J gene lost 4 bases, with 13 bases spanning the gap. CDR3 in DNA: TGCGCCAGCAGCTTGGCCGGAGCCGCCTCCTATGGCTACACCTTC. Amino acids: CASSLAGAASYGYTF. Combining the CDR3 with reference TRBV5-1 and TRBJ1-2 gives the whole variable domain KAGVTQTPRYLIKTRGQQVTLSCSPISGHRSVSWYQQTPGQGLQFLFEYFSETQRNKGNFPGRFSGRQFSNSRSEMNVSTLELGDSALYLCASSLAGAASYGYTFGSGTRLTVV.

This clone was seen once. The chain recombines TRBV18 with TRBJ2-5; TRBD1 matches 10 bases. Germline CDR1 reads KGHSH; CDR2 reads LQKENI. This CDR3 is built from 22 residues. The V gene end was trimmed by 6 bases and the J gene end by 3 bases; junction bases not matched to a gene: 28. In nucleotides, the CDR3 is TGTGCCAGCTCCCCGGGTCCGGGGGCCTGGGCCCTCAACGGGACAGGGGAAGAGACCCAGTACTTC. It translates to CASSPGPGAWALNGTGEETQYF.